The present T cell receptor beta chain was sequenced within a study of blood T cell repertoires in COVID-19. Study-wide background: The United States, Italy and Spain provided the acute and convalescent COVID-19 samples. The cDNA or gDNA used as material had been derived from T cells, B-cell-depleted T cells, or PBMCs.

CDR1 and CDR2 (germline): SQVTM, ANQGSEA. This CDR3 comprises 13 residues. V lost 7 bases to trimming and J lost 3 bases; unmatched junction nucleotides: 5. Using immunoSEQ multiplex PCR, the repertoire was profiled, and TCRdb retains in-frame clones only, with some absent. Of about 80,000 clones in the sample, approximately 88% were seen once. The sequence was obtained from a woman older than 75 with acute or convalescent COVID-19. The specimen sequenced was peripheral blood. The rearrangement joins TRBV29-1 to TRBJ2-7, with TRBD1 matching over 11 bases. The CDR3, as DNA: TGCAGCGCGGGGACAGGGGGAGTCTACGAGCAGTACTTC. Translating it yields CSAGTGGVYEQYF.